A selection of T cell receptor beta chains follows, all from one sample in a study of cytomegalovirus exposure and HLA in healthy donors. TCRdb's copy holds only in-frame clones and misses some; the assay was immunoSEQ multiplex PCR. The sample has 180,000 or so clones; roughly 79% are singletons. The specimen sequenced was PBMCs. The receptors derive from a woman under 30 in good health and CMV-seropositive. CDR3s include the opening cysteine and the closing phenylalanine or tryptophan. D genes are given only for firm matches.

TRBV4-3	.	TRBJ1-2	CASSQDMGPPIGDGYTF
TRBV14	TRBD1	TRBJ2-7	CASRQRDSASSYEQYF
TRBV19	.	TRBJ1-5	CASSILPRSDSNQPQHF
TRBV19	TRBD1	.	CASSMTGGGPPTTYEQYF
TRBV7-8	TRBD1	TRBJ2-7	CASSLGRGTAAYEQYF
TRBV13	TRBD2	TRBJ2-7	CASSSETSGGTYEQYF
TRBV11-1	TRBD1	TRBJ1-2	CASSRGTGDYGYTF
TRBV15	.	TRBJ2-1	CATSSRDTSNEQFF
TRBV27	TRBD2	TRBJ2-2	CASSAPRTSGDTGELFF
TRBV30	.	TRBJ1-6	CAWSVLKQGNSPLHF
TRBV4-2	TRBD2	TRBJ2-5	CASSRRDYTNQETQYF
TRBV4-2	TRBD1	TRBJ1-6	CASRDRQGSLNSPLHF
TRBV20-1	.	TRBJ1-6	CSAPPSPLHF
TRBV13	TRBD2	TRBJ2-5	CASSLRAQLAGTQETQYF
TRBV7-8	.	TRBJ1-3	CASSLYRNSSGNTIYF
TRBV25-1	TRBD1	TRBJ2-1	CASSEQGADEQFF
TRBV2	.	TRBJ2-3	CASGGWVGALDTQYF
TRBV10-3	.	TRBJ2-7	CAISESGAVTYEQYF
TRBV19	.	TRBJ1-5	CASTLGGQPQHF
TRBV15	TRBD2	TRBJ2-1	CATSRDGGGGADNEQFF